This TCR beta chain was found in a study of blood T cell repertoires in COVID-19. Study overall: COVID-19 samples, acute and convalescent, were from the United States, Italy and Spain. T cells, B-cell-depleted T cells, or PBMCs supplied cDNA or gDNA.

This clone turned up a few times. Original processing notes: How many nucleated cells were present was estimated from reference gene primer amplification. Produced via immunoSEQ multiplex PCR; TCRdb's table is partial and in-frame only. Clone size and the V and J calls come from that table; the DNA yielded D and trimming. The sample carries around 200,000 clones, about 83% recorded once. The CDR3 sequence is 13 residues long. The germline CDR1 and CDR2 sequences are MNHEY and SVGAGI. The ends were cut back, 6 bases at V and 2 bases at J, with 10 bases in the middle. This receptor was obtained from a man aged 45 to 65 with active or convalescent COVID-19. The source material was peripheral blood. This rearrangement joins TRBV6-5 to TRBJ1-2; D call uncertain. As DNA, the CDR3 is TGTGCCAGCAGGGGCCCGGTAAACTATGGCTACACCTTC. It specifies CASRGPVNYGYTF.